This T cell receptor beta chain came from a study of CD8+ T cells in alopecia areata. Treatment indicated: oral pan-JAK inhibitor, 5-10 mg twice daily. In this sample, this clone turned up a few times. RNA was extracted and reverse transcribed into cDNA as the sequencing template. Method: immunoSEQ multiplex PCR; TCRdb's copy keeps in-frame clones and lacks some. The sample has under 200,000 clones; about 60% are singletons. The ends were cut back, 7 bases at V and 8 bases at J, with 23 bases in the middle. This CDR3 contains 14 residues. Per germline, CDR1 SQVTM and CDR2 ANQGSEA. The sample was CD4+ T cells sorted from blood, taken at week 24, from a patient treated with tofacitinib. V is TRBV29-1 and J is TRBJ1-2; D possibly corresponds to TRBD1 (5 bases). This sequence originates from a human donor with alopecia areata. CDR3 amino acids: CSAGGGVGIGGYTF. The CDR3 nucleotides are TGCAGCGCGGGCGGAGGGGTCGGGATCGGGGGCTACACCTTC.